The clone carrying this TCR beta chain appeared a single time. The length of the CDR3 is 15 residues. The germline V gene has CDR1 SGHAT and CDR2 FQNNGV. V was clipped by 0 bases and J by 3 bases, with 10 bases between them. The data belong to a study of blood T cell repertoires in COVID-19. Background on the study: Some COVID-19 samples were acute and others convalescent; all came from the United States, Italy and Spain. Sources were T cells, B-cell-depleted T cells, or PBMCs; the material itself was cDNA or gDNA.

Under the authors' procedure: Reference gene primers were amplified, and this amplification served to estimate nucleated cell counts. The protocol was immunoSEQ multiplex PCR, while the TCRdb copy is restricted to in-frame clones and leaves out a portion. The V and J calls and the clone size are those of that table, but D and trimming were determined from the DNA. The sample carries 70,000 to 85,000 clones, around nine tenths recorded once. The receptor comes from a man between 65 and 80 years old with active or convalescent COVID-19. The chain employs TRBV11-2 and TRBJ2-3, with D unresolved. Input material: peripheral blood. CDR3 sequence: CASSLDRAATDTQYF. As DNA, the CDR3 is TGTGCCAGCAGCTTAGATCGTGCGGCGACAGATACGCAGTATTTT.